The 19 T cell receptor beta chains presented below share a single source sample, sequenced in a study of blood T cell repertoires in COVID-19. Clones were sequenced by immunoSEQ multiplex PCR, and TCRdb holds only the in-frame ones, with some missing. The sample consists of about 200,000 clones, about 90% of them appearing once. Input material: peripheral blood. The receptors originated from a man aged 25-40 years with acute or convalescent COVID-19.

This clone was observed once. The V gene is TRBV6-1, the J gene TRBJ2-3; 10 positions agree with TRBD2. Trimming took 1 base from V and 11 from J; bases not matched to a gene: 3. This CDR3 comprises 13 residues. In germline, CDR1 is MNHNS, CDR2 SASEGT. The CDR3 here is CASSEVASGGQYF. CDR3 nucleotide sequence: TGTGCCAGCAGTGAAGTGGCTAGCGGGGGGCAGTATTTT.

This sequence joins TRBV3-1 (or the pseudogene TRBV3-2) and TRBJ2-7, with TRBD1 identical over 8 bases. CDR3 length: 15 amino acids. Trimming at V came to 1 base and at J to 2 bases, leaving 4 bases not matched to a gene. Germline CDR1 and CDR2: LGHDT and YNNKEL (reference sequence). The CDR3 coding sequence is TGTGCCAGCAGCCAAGCCCAGGGGGCCACCTACGAGCAGTACTTC. Protein product: CASSQAQGATYEQYF.

The CDR3, as DNA: TGTGCCAGCAGCCAAGCAGGAAATCAGCCCCAGCATTTT. Translation: CASSQAGNQPQHF. The chain uses TRBV16 and TRBJ1-5; D ambiguous. V lost 2 bases, J lost 4 bases, and 6 bases lay in between. CDR3 size: 13 residues. CDR1 is KGHSY and CDR2 is FQNENV in the germline V gene.

The chain is built from TRBV6-5 and TRBJ2-7; TRBD2 might be the D (6 bases). CDR3 length: 14 residues. V shed 4 bases and J shed 3 bases, with 13 bases lying between them. CDR1 is MNHEY, CDR2 SVGAGI, per germline. CDR3 loop: CASSWGLGDYEQYF. Here the CDR3 DNA reads TGTGCCAGCAGTTGGGGACTTGGGGACTACGAGCAGTACTTC.

The chain couples TRBV14 to TRBJ2-1; 8 positions agree with TRBD2. Trimming took 0 bases from V and 9 from J; bases not matched to a gene: 4. CDR3 size: 14 residues. The germline CDR1 and CDR2 sequences are SGHDN and FVKESK. The CDR3 DNA follows: TGTGCCAGCAGCCAAGATGGACTAGCCGGTGAGCAGTTCTTC. It is translated as CASSQDGLAGEQFF.

The count of this clone is one. The gene calls are TRBV5-1 and TRBJ2-2; TRBD2 might be the D (5 bases). The V end lost 8 bases, the J end lost 2 bases, and 13 bases lay between the germline ends. CDR1 and CDR2 from the germline V gene are SGHRS and YFSETQ. The length of the CDR3 is 14 residues. The CDR3 nucleotides read TGCGCCAGTACGGAGGCAGGCAACACCGGGGAGCTGTTTTTT. As protein: CASTEAGNTGELFF.

The gene calls are TRBV4-2 and TRBJ2-5; 7 positions agree with TRBD2. This CDR3 contains 15 residues. V lost 4 bases and J lost 4; bases outside the gene matches: 9. Germline V gene lookup returns CDR1 LGHNA and CDR2 YNFKEQ. CDR3 DNA sequence: TGTGCCAGCAGCCTTAGTGCGGGAGTTGGAGAGACCCAGTACTTC. Translated, it gives CASSLSAGVGETQYF.

This chain connects TRBV5-4 to TRBJ2-7, with 7 bases matching TRBD2. After removal of 4 bases from V and 0 bases from J, the junction contained 7 bases not matched to a gene. This CDR3 comprises 15 residues. Germline loops: CDR1 SGHNT, CDR2 YYREEE (reference sequence). DNA of the CDR3: TGTGCCAGCAGCCCTACTAGCGCTCTCTCCTACGAGCAGTACTTC. Translation gives CASSPTSALSYEQYF.

This chain uses TRBV27 with TRBJ2-1; no clear D gene. CDR1 and CDR2 (germline): MNHEY, SMNVEV (reference sequence). Trimming took off 1 base at V and 6 bases at J, with 7 bases between the two ends. The CDR3 extends over 13 amino acids. The CDR3 sequence is CASSLFPSNEQFF. Here the CDR3 DNA reads TGTGCCAGCAGTTTATTTCCTAGCAATGAGCAGTTCTTC.

The chain has TRBV19 and TRBJ2-1; D call uncertain. The CDR3 length is 16 residues. Looked up from germline, CDR1 is LNHDA and CDR2 is SQIVND (reference sequence). Trimming pared 5 bases from V and 0 bases from J, leaving 14 bases between. The DNA of the CDR3 is TGTGCCAGTAGTCGTACTACGAGCCCCTCCTACAATGAGCAGTTCTTC. Encoded protein: CASSRTTSPSYNEQFF.

The chain employs TRBV9 and TRBJ2-3; TRBD2 aligns across 12 bases. This CDR3 comprises 18 residues. Germline V gene data show CDR1 as SGDLS and CDR2 as YYNGEE. V lost 2 bases, J lost 3 bases, and 10 bases stayed unmatched. The CDR3 DNA sequence: TGTGCCAGCAGCGTCCGATCTAGCGGGGGGGCCGATACAGATACGCAGTATTTT. Amino acids: CASSVRSSGGADTDTQYF.

V usage is TRBV12-3 or TRBV12-4 and J usage is TRBJ1-2, with 8 positions matching TRBD1. The CDR3 spans 13 residues. The J segment lost 2 bases and the V segment lost 5 bases, leaving 1 base of the junction unmatched. CDR3 protein: CASSTGGNYGYTF. The CDR3 DNA follows: TGTGCCAGCAGTACAGGGGGGAACTATGGCTACACCTTC.

The chain combines TRBV4-2 with TRBJ1-4; perhaps TRBD1 as D (5 bases). This CDR3 is built from 16 residues. The V and J ends lost 1 base and 0 bases respectively, with 9 bases between them. CDR1 is LGHNA, CDR2 YNFKEQ, per germline. The CDR3 sequence: CASSQAGGATNEKLFF. The CDR3 DNA is TGTGCCAGCAGCCAAGCGGGGGGAGCAACTAATGAAAAACTGTTTTTT.

The gene calls are TRBV28 and TRBJ2-7; the match to TRBD1 covers 9 bases. The ends lost 6 bases at V and 7 bases at J; junction bases unmatched: 10. The germline V gene has CDR1 MDHEN and CDR2 SYDVKM. The CDR3 contains 14 residues. The CDR3: CASSQGQGLREQYF. CDR3 nucleotides: TGTGCCAGCAGCCAGGGACAGGGATTGAGGGAGCAGTACTTC.

The CDR3 bases are TGCGCCAGCAGCTTGGGGACAGGGGTTTATGGCTACACCTTC. It yields the protein CASSLGTGVYGYTF. The chain combines TRBV5-1 with TRBJ1-2, with TRBD1 matching over 9 bases. Germline trimming cut 0 bases from V and 5 bases from J; bases unmatched to any gene: 2. Germline-derived CDR1 and CDR2 are SGHRS and YFSETQ. The CDR3 spans 14 residues. Variable domain in full (rest from reference TRBV5-1 and TRBJ1-2): KAGVTQTPRYLIKTRGQQVTLSCSPISGHRSVSWYQQTPGQGLQFLFEYFSETQRNKGNFPGRFSGRQFSNSRSEMNVSTLELGDSALYLCASSLGTGVYGYTFGSGTRLTVV.

This clone was counted once. V and J are TRBV28 and TRBJ2-1, with 9 bases aligning to TRBD1. V trimming: 9 bases; J trimming: 6 bases; junction bases outside the gene matches: 12. Looked up from germline, CDR1 is MDHEN and CDR2 is SYDVKM. CDR3 size: 15 residues. CDR3 DNA: TGTGCCAGTGGTAGGGGGACAGGGTATCTCAATGAGCAGTTCTTC. Amino acid sequence: CASGRGTGYLNEQFF.

The genes are TRBV7-9 and TRBJ1-6, with D tentatively TRBD1 (6 bases). This CDR3 region has 18 residues. V shed 5 bases and J shed 0 bases, with 17 bases lying between them. CDR1 is SEHNR and CDR2 is FQNEAQ in the germline V gene (reference sequence). The DNA of the CDR3 is TGTGCCAGCAGCCCCCGGGGGGCGGGAAGCTCCTATAATTCACCCCTCCACTTT. Encoded protein: CASSPRGAGSSYNSPLHF.

The chain uses TRBV6-5 and TRBJ2-1, with a possible D match to TRBD1 (5 bases). The V end lost 7 bases, the J end lost 5 bases, and 12 bases lay between the germline ends. Germline V gene lookup returns CDR1 MNHEY and CDR2 SVGAGI. The CDR3 sequence is 13 residues long. CDR3 nucleotide sequence: TGTGCCAGCATGCAGGGCCCCCACAATGAGCAGTTCTTC. Protein sequence: CASMQGPHNEQFF.

This clone occurred once. The V gene is TRBV14, the J gene TRBJ2-1; tentatively, D is TRBD2 (6 bases). This CDR3 is 13 amino acids long. Looked up from germline, CDR1 is SGHDN and CDR2 is FVKESK. Trimming stripped 4 bases from V and 8 bases from J, with 12 bases between. In nucleotides, the CDR3 is TGTGCCAGCAGCCTAGCGTGGGGGGATGAGCAGTTCTTC. Residues: CASSLAWGDEQFF.